Following are 29 T cell receptor beta chains from one sample sequenced in a study of T cell responses to AZD1222 COVID-19 vaccine. Using immunoSEQ multiplex PCR, the repertoire was profiled, and TCRdb retains in-frame clones only, with some absent. Of about 130,000 clones in the sample, more than 85% were seen once. The material was peripheral blood, obtained on day 0 of AZD1222 vaccination. The receptors originated from an adult in good health.

The V gene is TRBV5-1, the J gene TRBJ2-7, with 10 bases fitting TRBD1. The V gene's germline CDR1 is SGHRS and CDR2 YFSETQ. Trimming removed 4 bases from V and 6 bases from J; junction bases left unmatched: 7. The length of the CDR3 is 14 residues. CDR3 residues: CASSGGQGMGEQYF. In nucleotides, the CDR3 is TGCGCCAGCAGCGGGGGACAGGGGATGGGCGAGCAGTACTTC.

This clone appeared once. The chain combines TRBV15 with TRBJ1-3; 7 bases agree with TRBD1. V lost 1 base and J lost 7; bases outside the gene matches: 7. The germline V gene has CDR1 LNHNV and CDR2 YYDKDF (reference sequence). This CDR3 is built from 15 residues. This chain's CDR3 is CATSRGTGPENTIYF. The CDR3 bases are TGTGCCACCAGCAGAGGGACAGGTCCTGAGAACACCATATATTTT.

This chain joins TRBV4-1 and TRBJ1-2; 11 bases are shared with TRBD1. Germline V lookup: CDR1 MGHRA, CDR2 YSYEKL. V shed 0 bases, J shed 8 bases, and the junction held 2 bases outside the gene matches. The CDR3 covers 14 residues. The CDR3 region is CASSQDWTGGGYTF. Here the CDR3 DNA reads TGCGCCAGCAGCCAAGACTGGACAGGGGGCGGCTACACCTTC.

This chain joins TRBV6-5 and TRBJ1-5, with D possibly matching TRBD1 (5 bases). V was cut by 6 bases and J by 7 bases, with 19 bases left in between. Per germline, CDR1 MNHEY and CDR2 SVGAGI. CDR3 length equals 15 residues. The CDR3 here is CASSPTGESGQPQHF. The CDR3 region has the DNA TGTGCCAGCAGCCCCACGGGGGAGTCAGGACAGCCCCAGCATTTT.

The chain links TRBV6-5 to TRBJ2-1; 11 bases line up with TRBD1. The CDR3 covers 16 residues. Germline trimming cut 4 bases from V and 10 bases from J; bases unmatched to any gene: 12. Germline CDR1 is MNHEY and CDR2 is SVGAGI. CDR3 nucleotide sequence: TGTGCCAGCAGTTCCACACCGGGACAGGGGGGCAGGGAGCAGTTCTTC. Translated: CASSSTPGQGGREQFF.

The gene calls are TRBV2 and TRBJ2-5, with TRBD2 as a possible D gene (6 bases). Germline CDR1 is SNHLY and CDR2 is FYNNEI. The CDR3 contains 12 residues. V lost 8 bases to trimming and J lost 1 base, with 8 bases between them. The CDR3 reads CASVGLQETQYF. The DNA for the CDR3 is TGTGCCAGCGTGGGACTCCAAGAGACCCAGTACTTC.

J is TRBJ2-7 and V is TRBV9; D remains ambiguous. CDR1 is SGDLS and CDR2 is YYNGEE in the germline V gene. Between the trimmed V and J ends, which lost 0 bases and 1 base, there was a span of 8 bases. The CDR3 sequence is 14 residues long. The CDR3 nucleotides read TGTGCCAGCAGCGTAGTCTGGACGTCCTACGAGCAGTACTTC. This sequence encodes CASSVVWTSYEQYF.

The V and J genes are TRBV3-1 (or the pseudogene TRBV3-2) and TRBJ1-5, with D perhaps TRBD1 (6 bases). V gave up 3 bases and J gave up 1 base, with 13 bases separating them. Germline V CDR1 and CDR2: LGHDT, YNNKEL (reference sequence). The CDR3 has 16 amino acids. CDR3 region: CASSHSFTGSNQPQHF. Written as DNA, the CDR3 is TGTGCCAGCAGCCATAGCTTTACAGGGAGCAATCAGCCCCAGCATTTT.

V and J are TRBV2 and TRBJ2-4; 9 bases agree with TRBD1. V shed 7 bases, J shed 3 bases, and the junction held 13 bases outside the gene matches. Germline V CDR1 and CDR2: SNHLY, FYNNEI. The CDR3 has 17 amino acids. The CDR3 DNA sequence: TGTGCCAGCAAAGCTGTGGGACAGGGTTTTGGCAAAAACATTCAGTACTTC. Translation gives CASKAVGQGFGKNIQYF.

This chain uses TRBV27 with TRBJ2-5; D is unresolved. Per germline, CDR1 MNHEY and CDR2 SMNVEV (reference sequence). There are 14 residues in the CDR3. The V gene lost 6 bases and the J gene lost 2 bases, with 13 bases spanning the gap. The CDR3 coding sequence is TGTGCCAGCAGCCATTATGGGCTTCAAGAGACCCAGTACTTC. Amino acid sequence: CASSHYGLQETQYF.

DNA for the CDR3: TGTGCCAGCAGTGGGGGGGGGCCTAGCTCCTACGAGCAGTACTTC. It codes for CASSGGGPSSYEQYF. This chain joins TRBV25-1 and TRBJ2-7, with D perhaps matching TRBD2 (7 bases). The CDR3 covers 15 residues. Germline CDR1 reads MGHDK; CDR2 reads SYGVNS. V was shortened by 4 bases and J by 0 bases, with 13 bases between the two germline ends.

The V call is TRBV5-6, the J call TRBJ1-1; D perhaps matches TRBD1 (5 bases). V was cut by 3 bases and J by 6 bases, with 9 bases left in between. This CDR3 has 12 residues. Germline values: CDR1 SGHDT, CDR2 YYEEEE. The CDR3 coding sequence is TGTGCCAGCAGCTACGGACACTCTGAAGCTTTCTTT. Protein sequence: CASSYGHSEAFF. Together with reference TRBV5-6 and TRBJ1-1, the CDR3 gives the full variable domain: DAGVTQSPTHLIKTRGQQVTLRCSPKSGHDTVSWYQQALGQGPQFIFQYYEEEERQRGNFPDRFSGHQFPNYSSELNVNALLLGDSALYLCASSYGHSEAFFGQGTRLTVV.

This rearrangement joins TRBV21-1 to TRBJ1-2. TRBV21-1 is classified as a pseudogene. The CDR3 runs 14 residues. The DNA for the CDR3 is TGTGCCAGCAGGTCACGAAGATATAACTATGGCTACACCTTC. Its protein is CASRSRRYNYGYTF.

The rearrangement links TRBV27 to TRBJ1-2; D perhaps matches TRBD1 (6 bases). This CDR3 contains 15 residues. V gave up 5 bases and J gave up 0 bases, with 13 bases separating them. In germline, CDR1 is MNHEY, CDR2 SMNVEV (reference sequence). CDR3 residues: CASSPYRVSNYGYTF. In nucleotides, the CDR3 is TGTGCCAGCAGTCCTTACAGGGTTTCTAACTATGGCTACACCTTC.

The chain joins TRBV20-1 to TRBJ1-1; D not certain. The V end lost 3 bases, the J end lost 0 bases, and 14 bases lay between the germline ends. Germline V gives CDR1 DFQATT, CDR2 SNEGSKA (reference sequence). The CDR3 runs 15 residues. CDR3 loop: CSASKGSYMNTEAFF. The DNA for the CDR3 is TGCAGTGCTAGTAAGGGTTCTTACATGAACACTGAAGCTTTCTTT.

The rearrangement uses TRBV4-1 and TRBJ2-7, with D possibly matching TRBD2 (5 bases). Trimming cost V 0 bases and J 2 bases, with 8 bases left between them. The CDR3 covers 14 residues. Per the germline V gene, CDR1 is MGHRA and CDR2 is YSYEKL. The chain's CDR3 is CASSQDGGPYEQYF. The CDR3 DNA follows: TGCGCCAGCAGCCAAGATGGAGGTCCCTACGAGCAGTACTTC.

Concerning this clone: Other DNA sequences in the same sample also yield this CDR3. The genes are TRBV6-5 and TRBJ1-2; D perhaps matches TRBD1 (6 bases). Per the germline V gene, CDR1 is MNHEY and CDR2 is SVGAGI. The length of the CDR3 is 12 residues. Trimming took off 7 bases at V and 2 bases at J, with 8 bases between the two ends. CDR3 in amino acids: CASKGQNYGYTF. The DNA of the CDR3 is TGTGCCAGCAAAGGACAGAACTATGGCTACACCTTC.

The chain is built from TRBV10-3 and TRBJ1-2; D perhaps matches TRBD1 (5 bases). The germline V gene encodes CDR1 ENHRY and CDR2 SYGVKD. The ends were cut back, 6 bases at V and 6 bases at J, with 8 bases in the middle. This CDR3 region has 11 residues. The DNA of the CDR3 is TGTGCCATCAGGACAGTAGATGGCTACACCTTC. This translates into CAIRTVDGYTF.

The rearrangement links TRBV19 to TRBJ1-3; D unclear. CDR3 length equals 14 residues. Germline V gene sequence: CDR1 LNHDA, CDR2 SQIVND (reference sequence). The germline V and J ends were trimmed by 3 bases and 0 bases, with 6 bases remaining between them. The chain's CDR3 is CASSIGHSGNTIYF. CDR3 nucleotide sequence: TGTGCCAGTAGTATTGGGCACTCTGGAAACACCATATATTTT.

The chain links TRBV7-3 to TRBJ2-1; D may be TRBD1 (6 bases). V was pared by 5 bases and J by 4 bases, with 15 bases between. Germline V gene data show CDR1 as SGHTA and CDR2 as FQGTGA. The CDR3 loop spans 15 amino acids. The CDR3 DNA reads TGTGCCAGCAGCCCCGTGAGGGGACAATACAATGAGCAGTTCTTC. It codes for CASSPVRGQYNEQFF.

The genes are TRBV7-8 and TRBJ2-1; tentatively, D is TRBD1 (7 bases). Deletions cut 5 bases from V and 2 bases from J, with 16 bases between. This CDR3 is built from 16 residues. Germline-derived CDR1 and CDR2 are SGHVS and FQNEAQ. In nucleotides, the CDR3 is TGTGCCAGCAGCACTAGACAGGGAGGTACCTACAATGAGCAGTTCTTC. It translates to CASSTRQGGTYNEQFF. Filled out from reference TRBV7-8 and TRBJ2-1, the complete variable domain reads GAGVSQSPRYKVAKRGQDVALRCDPISGHVSLFWYQQALGQGPEFLTYFQNEAQLDKSGLPSDRFFAERPEGSVSTLKIQRTQQEDSAVYLCASSTRQGGTYNEQFFGPGTRLTVL.

The V and J genes are TRBV7-6 and TRBJ1-3, with 7 bases fitting TRBD1. CDR3 length: 18 residues. V lost 1 base and J lost 0; bases outside the gene matches: 9. Germline CDR1 and CDR2: SGHVS and FNYEAQ. The CDR3 spells CASSLDVKDRHSGNTIYF. CDR3 coding DNA: TGTGCCAGCAGCTTAGACGTAAAGGACAGGCACTCTGGAAACACCATATATTTT.

This rearrangement joins TRBV6-5 to TRBJ1-3; D gene ambiguous. Germline V lookup: CDR1 MNHEY, CDR2 SVGAGI. CDR3 length equals 14 residues. V lost 8 bases, J lost 1 base, and 12 bases lay in between. For the CDR3, the DNA is TGTGCCAGCTCTGCCGGTTGGTCTGGAAACACCATATATTTT. Translation gives CASSAGWSGNTIYF.

The chain uses TRBV9 and TRBJ1-1; D remains unclear. Germline loops: CDR1 SGDLS, CDR2 YYNGEE. This CDR3 spans 13 amino acids. Trimming shortened V by 3 bases and J by 3 bases, and 9 bases separated the two germline ends. The chain's CDR3 is CASSGPSDTEAFF. The CDR3 DNA sequence: TGTGCCAGCAGCGGGCCCTCGGACACTGAAGCTTTCTTT.

The rearrangement uses TRBV3-1 (or the pseudogene TRBV3-2) and TRBJ2-7; TRBD1 aligns across 9 bases. CDR1 LGHDT and CDR2 YNNKEL come from the germline V gene (reference sequence). The CDR3 is 17 amino acids. V shed 2 bases, J shed 0 bases, and the junction held 8 bases outside the gene matches. The DNA of the CDR3 is TGTGCCAGCAGCCAATCCAGGGGACAGGGAAACTCCTACGAGCAGTACTTC. The encoded protein is CASSQSRGQGNSYEQYF.

The chain is built from TRBV7-9 and TRBJ2-1; 11 nucleotides match TRBD2. CDR3 length equals 16 residues. Germline CDR1 reads SEHNR; CDR2 reads FQNEAQ (reference sequence). Germline trimming cut 2 bases from V and 6 bases from J; bases unmatched to any gene: 6. The CDR3 DNA is TGTGCCAGCAGCTTATGGGATAGCGGGGGGGTCAATGAGCAGTTCTTC. Amino acid sequence: CASSLWDSGGVNEQFF.

This chain uses TRBV5-1 with TRBJ2-5, with D possibly being TRBD1 (6 bases). Per the germline V gene, CDR1 is SGHRS and CDR2 is YFSETQ. With 5 bases removed from V and 4 bases from J, the gap between germline ends came to 12 bases. The CDR3 covers 13 residues. The CDR3 DNA reads as TGCGCCAGCAGTTTACACAGGGCAGAGACCCAGTACTTC. Translated: CASSLHRAETQYF.

V is TRBV5-6 and J is TRBJ1-1, with 9 positions matching TRBD1. The V and J ends lost 5 bases and 3 bases, in that order; junction bases with no gene match: 8. This CDR3 spans 15 amino acids. Germline CDR1 and CDR2: SGHDT and YYEEEE. CDR3 nucleotides: TGTGCCAGCAGTTATGGACAGGGGCTTTACACTGAAGCTTTCTTT. Its protein product is CASSYGQGLYTEAFF.

The V and J genes are TRBV9 and TRBJ2-1; D not resolved. The germline CDR1 and CDR2 sequences are SGDLS and YYNGEE. V lost 1 base to trimming and J lost 2 bases, with 10 bases between them. This CDR3 is 15 amino acids long. The CDR3 protein is CASSVTGVPYNEQFF. CDR3 DNA: TGTGCCAGCAGCGTAACTGGGGTCCCCTACAATGAGCAGTTCTTC.